The clone carrying this T cell receptor (beta chain) appeared many times. The target antigen is unknown. This CDR3 is built from 14 residues. CDR1 and CDR2 from the germline V gene are DFQATT and SNEGSKA (reference sequence). V was shortened by 1 base and J by 4 bases, with 11 bases between the two germline ends. The data belong to a study of read filtering for tumor transcriptome and immune sequencing. The wider study: The cohort had more than 16 men and approximately 13 women aged roughly 47 to 85, mean roughly 66 years. IR-seq gave about 3.5 to 11 million TCR reads per sample; RNA-seq gave about 80 to 1,400.

Molecular barcoded adaptors covering alpha/delta and beta/gamma chains were used on approximately 400 ng RNA. TCRdb analysed the reads with MiXCR anew, one entry per CDR3 protein. The table includes roughly 35,000 distinct CDR3 sequences, roughly 13% detected once. Overall study findings and caveats: Compared with RNA-seq, IR-seq gave much higher clonotype depth and reliability. IR-seq and RNA-seq agreed better without single-read clonotypes.

This TCR was sampled from a donor aged 40 or older with multiple myeloma. The sequencing input was a population of CD138-negative cells sorted from bone marrow. The rearrangement joins TRBV20-1 to TRBJ1-5; D is uncertain. The CDR3 sequence is CSARVPGFNQPQHF. In DNA form, the CDR3 reads TGCAGTGCTAGAGTACCGGGTTTTAATCAGCCCCAGCATTTT.